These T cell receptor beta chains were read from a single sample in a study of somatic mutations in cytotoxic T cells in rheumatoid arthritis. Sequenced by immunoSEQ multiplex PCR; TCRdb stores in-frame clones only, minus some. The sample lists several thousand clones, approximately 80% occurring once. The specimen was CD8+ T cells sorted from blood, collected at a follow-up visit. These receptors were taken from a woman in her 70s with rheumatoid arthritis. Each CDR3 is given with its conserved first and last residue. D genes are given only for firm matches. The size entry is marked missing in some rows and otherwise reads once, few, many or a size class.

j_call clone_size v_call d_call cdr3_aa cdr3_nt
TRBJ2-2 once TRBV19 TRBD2 CASSSGRAITGELFF TGTGCCAGTAGTTCCGGGAGGGCCATTACCGGGGAGCTGTTTTTT
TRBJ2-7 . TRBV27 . CASSAVYFPSYEQYF TGTGCCAGCAGTGCCGTTTATTTTCCCTCCTACGAGCAGTACTTC
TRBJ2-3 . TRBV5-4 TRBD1 CASSRTGEQDTQYF TGTGCCAGCAGCCGGACAGGGGAGCAAGATACGCAGTATTTT
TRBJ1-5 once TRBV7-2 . CASSRDYYSNQPQHF TGTGCCAGCAGCCGGGACTATTATAGCAATCAGCCCCAGCATTTT
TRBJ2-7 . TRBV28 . CASRRAYEQYF TGTGCCAGCAGGCGGGCCTACGAGCAGTACTTC
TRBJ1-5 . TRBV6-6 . CASSATAQHF TGTGCCAGCAGTGCGACCGCCCAGCATTTT
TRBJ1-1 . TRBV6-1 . CASSESRQNTEAFF TGTGCCAGCAGTGAATCGAGGCAGAACACTGAAGCTTTCTTT
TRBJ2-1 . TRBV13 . CASTPSPSSYNEQFF TGTGCCAGCACCCCAAGCCCCAGCTCCTACAATGAGCAGTTCTTC
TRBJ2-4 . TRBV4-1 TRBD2 CASSQVLAGAKNIQYF TGCGCCAGCAGCCAAGTACTAGCGGGAGCCAAAAACATTCAGTACTTC
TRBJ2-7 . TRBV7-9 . CASRPTEGVFSYEQYF TGTGCCAGCAGACCAACCGAGGGGGTGTTCTCCTACGAGCAGTACTTC
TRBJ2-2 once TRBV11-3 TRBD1 CASSRRQGDTGELFF TGTGCCAGCAGCCGTCGGCAGGGGGATACCGGGGAGCTGTTTTTT
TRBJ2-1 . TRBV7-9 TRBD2 CASSRSGRAGEQFF TGTGCCAGCAGCCGTAGCGGGAGGGCCGGGGAGCAGTTCTTC
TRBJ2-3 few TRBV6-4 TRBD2 CASSDSSGGASDTQYF TGTGCCAGCAGTGACTCCAGCGGGGGGGCCTCAGATACGCAGTATTTT
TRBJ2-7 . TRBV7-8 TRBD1 CASSGGTGPAYEQYF TGTGCCAGCAGCGGGGGGACAGGGCCGGCCTACGAGCAGTACTTC
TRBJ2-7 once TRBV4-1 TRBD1 CASSQWDSYEQYF TGCGCCAGCAGCCAGTGGGACAGCTACGAGCAGTACTTC
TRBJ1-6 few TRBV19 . CASSKDGASPLHF TGTGCCAGTAGTAAGGACGGAGCTTCACCCCTCCACTTT
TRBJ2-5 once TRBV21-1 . CASSDNLNKDRVTETQYF TGTGCCAGCAGCGACAATCTCAACAAGGACAGGGTTACAGAGACCCAGTACTTC
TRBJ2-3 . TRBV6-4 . CASSGDSTDTQYF TGTGCCAGCAGTGGGGACAGCACAGATACGCAGTATTTT
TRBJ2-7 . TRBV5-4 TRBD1 CASSSTGGYEQYF TGTGCCAGCAGCTCCACAGGGGGGTACGAGCAGTACTTC
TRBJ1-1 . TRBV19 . CASRARTGNTEAFF TGTGCCAGTAGGGCCAGGACGGGAAACACTGAAGCTTTCTTT
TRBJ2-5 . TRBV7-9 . CASSSPGLQETQYF TGTGCCAGCAGCTCCCCGGGGCTCCAAGAGACCCAGTACTTC
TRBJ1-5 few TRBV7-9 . CASSSGTGGYQPQHF TGTGCCAGCAGCTCCGGAACCGGGGGGTATCAGCCCCAGCATTTT
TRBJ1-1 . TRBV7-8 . CASSLGATGSGRRAEAFF TGTGCCAGCAGCTTAGGGGCTACAGGGTCTGGTCGGCGGGCTGAAGCTTTCTTT
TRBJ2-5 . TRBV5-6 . CATLLAGIPETQYF TGTGCCACCCTCTTGGCAGGCATCCCAGAGACCCAGTACTTC
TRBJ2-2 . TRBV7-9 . CASSLVGDFKLNTGELFF TGTGCCAGCAGCTTAGTCGGGGATTTTAAACTGAACACCGGGGAGCTGTTTTTT
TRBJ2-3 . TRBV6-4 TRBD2 CASSGEAGAPDTQYF TGTGCCAGCAGTGGAGAAGCGGGAGCTCCAGATACGCAGTATTTT
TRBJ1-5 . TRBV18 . CASSPGYQPQHF TGTGCCAGCTCCCCAGGGTATCAGCCCCAGCATTTT
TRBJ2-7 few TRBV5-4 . CASSLGSPRDEQYF TGTGCCAGCAGCTTGGGTTCTCCGCGGGACGAGCAGTACTTC
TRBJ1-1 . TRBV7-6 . CASSLGFSGNTEAFF TGTGCCAGCAGCTTAGGATTTTCTGGGAACACTGAAGCTTTCTTT
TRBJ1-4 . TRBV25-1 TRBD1 CASRDRAGNEKLFF TGTGCCAGCAGGGACAGGGCGGGTAATGAAAAACTGTTTTTT
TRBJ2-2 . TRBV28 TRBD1 CAGEGQSNTGELFF TGTGCCGGAGAGGGACAGTCGAACACCGGGGAGCTGTTTTTT
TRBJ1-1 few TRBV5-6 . CASSLPGMRAIPEAFF TGTGCCAGCAGCTTGCCGGGGATGCGGGCAATTCCTGAAGCTTTCTTT
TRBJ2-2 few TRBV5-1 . CASSLAQVGLPGELFF TGCGCCAGCAGCTTGGCACAGGTTGGGTTGCCCGGGGAGCTGTTTTTT
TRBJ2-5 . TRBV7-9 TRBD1 CASSLVGTGVGETQYF TGTGCCAGCAGCTTAGTAGGGACAGGGGTCGGGGAGACCCAGTACTTC
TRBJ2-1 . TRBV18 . CASSPYMGPNEQFF TGTGCCAGCTCACCCTACATGGGCCCCAATGAGCAGTTCTTC
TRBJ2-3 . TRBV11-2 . CASSPGGPDTQYF TGTGCCAGCAGCCCGGGGGGCCCAGATACGCAGTATTTT
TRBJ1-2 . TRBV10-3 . CAISEGRRSYGYTF TGTGCCATATCGGAGGGCAGGCGCAGCTATGGCTACACCTTC
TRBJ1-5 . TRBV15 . CATSIYRTSNQPQHF TGTGCCACCAGCATCTACAGGACTAGCAATCAGCCCCAGCATTTT
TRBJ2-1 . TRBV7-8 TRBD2 CASSSVTSGTEQFF TGTGCCAGCAGCTCAGTGACTAGCGGCACTGAGCAGTTCTTC
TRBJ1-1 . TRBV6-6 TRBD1 CASSYPDRMAKGEAFF TGTGCCAGCAGTTACCCGGACAGGATGGCTAAGGGTGAAGCTTTCTTT
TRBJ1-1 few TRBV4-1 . CASSQVRGNTEAFF TGCGCCAGCAGCCAGGTCAGGGGGAACACTGAAGCTTTCTTT
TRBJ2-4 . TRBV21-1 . CASSRMKKGNIQYF TGTGCCAGCAGCAGGATGAAGAAGGGGAACATTCAGTACTTC
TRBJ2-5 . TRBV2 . CASRDSQETQYF TGTGCCAGCAGGGACAGTCAAGAGACCCAGTACTTC
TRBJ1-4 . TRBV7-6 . CASGPGATNEKLFF TGTGCCAGCGGTCCCGGGGCAACTAATGAAAAACTGTTTTTT
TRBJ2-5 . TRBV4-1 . CASSQAGRAETQYF TGCGCCAGCAGCCAAGCGGGTAGGGCGGAGACCCAGTACTTC
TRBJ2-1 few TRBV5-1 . CATTYSGEQFF TGCGCCACCACCTACAGCGGTGAGCAGTTCTTC
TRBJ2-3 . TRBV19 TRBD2 CASGSGGSTDTQYF TGTGCCAGTGGTAGCGGGGGTAGCACAGATACGCAGTATTTT
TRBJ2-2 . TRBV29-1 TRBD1 CSVVDRSANTGELFF TGCAGCGTCGTGGACAGGTCCGCGAACACCGGGGAGCTGTTTTTT
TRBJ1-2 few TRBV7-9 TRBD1 CASSPRNGQDGYTF TGTGCCAGCAGCCCTAGGAACGGACAGGATGGCTACACCTTC
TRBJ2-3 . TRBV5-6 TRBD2 CASSLWVSGGGDTQYF TGTGCCAGCAGCTTGTGGGTTAGCGGGGGAGGAGATACGCAGTATTTT
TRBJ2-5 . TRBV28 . CASSFGTRDTETQYF TGTGCCAGCAGTTTCGGCACCAGGGATACGGAGACCCAGTACTTC
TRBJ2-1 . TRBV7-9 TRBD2 CAASGSYNEQFF TGTGCCGCTAGCGGGAGCTACAATGAGCAGTTCTTC
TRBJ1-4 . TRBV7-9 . CASSYQSGDEKLFF TGTGCCAGCAGCTACCAGTCAGGGGACGAAAAACTGTTTTTT
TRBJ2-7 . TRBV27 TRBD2 CASGAGGSYEQYF TGTGCCAGCGGGGCGGGGGGGTCCTACGAGCAGTACTTC
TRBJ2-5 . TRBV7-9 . CASLPSGQETQYF TGTGCCAGCCTGCCCTCGGGCCAAGAGACCCAGTACTTC
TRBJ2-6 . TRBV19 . CASSETGGSGANVLTF TGTGCCAGTAGTGAGACGGGTGGCTCTGGGGCCAACGTCCTGACTTTC
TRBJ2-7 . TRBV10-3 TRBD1 CAISDSAGGYEQYF TGTGCCATCAGTGATAGCGCAGGGGGCTACGAGCAGTACTTC
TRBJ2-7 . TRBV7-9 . CASSLTIVRQRASYEQYF TGTGCCAGCAGCTTAACAATCGTTCGACAGCGGGCCTCCTACGAGCAGTACTTC
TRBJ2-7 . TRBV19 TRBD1 CASSIGQGADEQYF TGTGCCAGTAGTATCGGACAGGGGGCGGACGAGCAGTACTTC